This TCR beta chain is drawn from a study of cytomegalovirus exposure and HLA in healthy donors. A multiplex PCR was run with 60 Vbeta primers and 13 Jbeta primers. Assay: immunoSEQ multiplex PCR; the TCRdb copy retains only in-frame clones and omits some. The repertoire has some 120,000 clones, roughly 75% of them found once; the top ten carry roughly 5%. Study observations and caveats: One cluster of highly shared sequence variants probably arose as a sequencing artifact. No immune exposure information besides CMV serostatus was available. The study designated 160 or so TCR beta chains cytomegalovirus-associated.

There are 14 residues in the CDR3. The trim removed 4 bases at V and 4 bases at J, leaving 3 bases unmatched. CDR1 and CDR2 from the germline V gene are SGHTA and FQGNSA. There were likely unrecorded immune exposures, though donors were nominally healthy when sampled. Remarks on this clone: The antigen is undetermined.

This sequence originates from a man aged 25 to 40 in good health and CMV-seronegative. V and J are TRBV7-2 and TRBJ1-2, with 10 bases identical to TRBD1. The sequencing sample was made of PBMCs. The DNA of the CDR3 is TGTGCCAGCAGCTCCAGACAGGGGGCCTATGGCTACACCTTC. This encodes CASSSRQGAYGYTF. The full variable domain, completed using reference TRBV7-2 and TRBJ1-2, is GAGVSQSPSNKVTEKGKDVELRCDPISGHTALYWYRQSLGQGLEFLIYFQGNSAPDKSGLPSDRFSAERTGGSVSTLTIQRTQQEDSAVYLCASSSRQGAYGYTFGSGTRLTVV.